The TCR beta chain under discussion was sequenced for a study of human T cells and chemical hapten exposure. Whole-study results and caveats: There were significantly more large CDR3 similarity clusters among expanded TCRs than among controls. DPC sensitization produced no change in TCRs with frequency above 1 in 1000.

J lost 6 bases, V lost 1 base, and 3 bases had no gene match. The germline gives CDR1 SGHTA, CDR2 FQGNSA. The length of the CDR3 is 15 residues. This clonotype was seen ten or more times. Antigen unknown. The time point: pre-sensitization, week 0. The treatment was: therapeutic diphenylcyclopropenone sensitization with weekly scalp DPC. TCRdb reanalysed the RACE reads using MiXCR and keeps one entry per CDR3 protein. The table records tens of thousands of distinct CDR3 sequences, around 7.6% of them present only once. This chain joins TRBV7-2 and TRBJ1-5; 10 nucleotides match TRBD1. The sequence was obtained from a woman aged 45-65 years with alopecia areata. Some clones in this sample may be carry-over from other donors' samples. Specimen: whole blood, collected in connection with sensitization to the hapten diphenylcyclopropenone (DPC). The CDR3 protein is CASSLGQGAAQPQHF. The CDR3 region has the DNA TGTGCCAGCAGCTTAGGACAGGGGGCGGCTCAGCCCCAGCATTTT. The entire variable domain, with the rest obtained from reference TRBV7-2 and TRBJ1-5, is as follows: GAGVSQSPSNKVTEKGKDVELRCDPISGHTALYWYRQSLGQGLEFLIYFQGNSAPDKSGLPSDRFSAERTGGSVSTLTIQRTQQEDSAVYLCASSLGQGAAQPQHFGDGTRLSIL.